These 18 T cell receptor beta chains originate from one sample sequenced in a study of shared clonotypes between healthy human individuals. Method: immunoSEQ multiplex PCR; TCRdb's copy keeps in-frame clones and lacks some. The data show roughly 640,000 clones, about 96% seen once. Sequenced input: naive CD4+ T cells sorted from blood. Described subset: CD45RA+ positively selected. All receptors come from a woman in her 30s in good health.

The rearrangement uses TRBV19 and TRBJ1-2, with D unclear. Looked up from germline, CDR1 is LNHDA and CDR2 is SQIVND (reference sequence). This CDR3 spans 14 amino acids. V was pared by 6 bases and J by 0 bases, with 11 bases between. CDR3 nucleotides: TGTGCCAGTAGGCTGGTTGGGTCTAACTATGGCTACACCTTC. Translating gives CASRLVGSNYGYTF.

This clone was detected once. V is TRBV27 and J is TRBJ1-5; 11 bases agree with TRBD1. The germline V gene encodes CDR1 MNHEY and CDR2 SMNVEV (reference sequence). This CDR3 spans 14 amino acids. Trimming took 8 bases from V and 6 from J; bases not matched to a gene: 6. CDR3 in amino acids: CASAGTGGGQPQHF. DNA of the CDR3: TGTGCCAGCGCAGGGACAGGGGGTGGTCAGCCCCAGCATTTT.

V usage is TRBV7-9 and J usage is TRBJ2-3; 10 bases map to TRBD1. From germline, CDR1 is SEHNR and CDR2 FQNEAQ (reference sequence). After removal of 4 bases from V and 0 bases from J, the junction contained 7 bases not matched to a gene. The CDR3 covers 17 residues. CDR3 in DNA: TGTGCCAGCAGCTACCCTGACAGGGGGCGAAGCACAGATACGCAGTATTTT. It is translated as CASSYPDRGRSTDTQYF.

J is TRBJ1-6 and V is TRBV5-6, with D hard to call. The CDR3 is made up of 15 amino acids. Between the trimmed V and J ends, which lost 0 bases and 4 bases, there was a span of 8 bases. Germline CDR1 and CDR2: SGHDT and YYEEEE. The CDR3 bases are TGTGCCAGCAGCTTGGATGCGGGGTATAATTCACCCCTCCACTTT. Protein product: CASSLDAGYNSPLHF.

This chain connects TRBV7-8 to TRBJ2-3; unclear D gene. This CDR3 has 17 amino acids. The germline V and J ends were trimmed by 4 bases and 2 bases, with 19 bases remaining between them. CDR1 is SGHVS and CDR2 is FQNEAQ in the germline V gene. CDR3 sequence: CASSSPVTIYSTDTQYF. The CDR3 DNA follows: TGTGCCAGCAGCTCGCCGGTCACCATCTATTCCACAGATACGCAGTATTTT.

The rearrangement links TRBV6-1 to TRBJ2-7; 14 bases are a match to TRBD2. V was clipped by 6 bases and J by 3 bases; unmatched bases: 1. The V gene's germline CDR1 is MNHNS and CDR2 SASEGT. The CDR3 length is 14 residues. CDR3 sequence reads: CASRGLAGVYEQYF. CDR3 DNA: TGTGCCAGCAGGGGACTAGCGGGAGTCTACGAGCAGTACTTC.

The chain combines TRBV25-1 with TRBJ1-5; D gene ambiguous. The V gene's germline CDR1 is MGHDK and CDR2 SYGVNS. Trimming shortened V by 1 base and J by 10 bases, and 8 bases separated the two germline ends. This CDR3 spans 12 amino acids. The CDR3 is CASSEWGKPQHF. In nucleotides, the CDR3 is TGTGCCAGCAGTGAATGGGGTAAACCCCAGCATTTT.

Only a few counts were recorded for this clone. The chain has TRBV13 and TRBJ1-1; D remains unclear. The germline CDR1 and CDR2 sequences are PRHDT and FYEKMQ (reference sequence). Trimming stripped 4 bases from V and 4 bases from J, with 10 bases between. CDR3 length equals 13 residues. The CDR3 DNA follows: TGTGCCAGCAGCTCCCGGTGGGGCACTGAAGCTTTCTTT. Residues: CASSSRWGTEAFF.

The rearrangement uses TRBV5-6 and TRBJ2-7, with no clear D. Germline CDR1 is SGHDT and CDR2 is YYEEEE. This CDR3 is built from 12 residues. V lost 0 bases, J lost 0 bases, and 1 base lay in between. In DNA, the CDR3 is TGTGCCAGCAGCTTGGCCTCCTACGAGCAGTACTTC. This translates into CASSLASYEQYF.

This chain uses TRBV5-8 with TRBJ2-1; TRBD2 matches 9 bases. The germline gives CDR1 SGHTS, CDR2 YDEGEE. This CDR3 is 15 amino acids long. The ends lost 2 bases at V and 5 bases at J; junction bases unmatched: 5. DNA of the CDR3: TGTGCCAGCAGCTTAGGGCTAGCGGGGAACAATGAGCAGTTCTTC. Encoded protein: CASSLGLAGNNEQFF.

The chain couples TRBV5-1 to TRBJ2-7, with 7 bases lining up with TRBD2. The J segment lost 4 bases and the V segment lost 5 bases, leaving 9 bases of the junction unmatched. The germline V gene has CDR1 SGHRS and CDR2 YFSETQ. CDR3 length: 14 residues. The CDR3 loop is CASRSSGKAYEQYF. CDR3 DNA sequence: TGCGCCAGCAGATCCAGCGGGAAGGCTTACGAGCAGTACTTC.

V gene TRBV28 combines with J gene TRBJ2-1, with 8 bases lining up with TRBD2. V was clipped by 6 bases and J by 8 bases; unmatched bases: 12. The CDR3 runs to 15 residues. Per the germline V gene, CDR1 is MDHEN and CDR2 is SYDVKM. The CDR3 reads CASRLGAGGSDEQFF. For the CDR3, the DNA is TGTGCCAGCAGACTAGGGGCGGGAGGATCAGATGAGCAGTTCTTC.

The CDR3 DNA sequence: TGTGCCAGCAGGGGAGAGGTAGCGAGCAATCAGCCCCAGCATTTT. Translated, it gives CASRGEVASNQPQHF. V and J are TRBV2 and TRBJ1-5; D is unclear. CDR3 length equals 15 residues. The germline V gene encodes CDR1 SNHLY and CDR2 FYNNEI. V dropped 6 bases and J dropped 1 base, with 13 bases sitting between them.

In its sample, this clone was seen once. The V and J genes are TRBV28 and TRBJ1-1; D remains ambiguous. Germline lookup yields CDR1 MDHEN and CDR2 SYDVKM. V lost 6 bases and J lost 2, with 13 bases in between. This CDR3 is 14 amino acids long. The CDR3 is CASRAMDLNTEAFF. CDR3 sequence (DNA): TGTGCCAGCAGAGCGATGGACCTCAACACTGAAGCTTTCTTT.

The chain links TRBV7-2 to TRBJ2-1; D not certain. Deletions cut 4 bases from V and 0 bases from J, with 10 bases between. Germline lookup yields CDR1 SGHTA and CDR2 FQGNSA. The CDR3 runs to 15 residues. The CDR3 sequence: CASSSWEVSYNEQFF. The CDR3, as DNA: TGTGCCAGCAGCTCCTGGGAAGTCTCCTACAATGAGCAGTTCTTC.

This clone showed up just once. The chain combines TRBV6-5 with TRBJ1-1; D ambiguous. The CDR3 has 14 amino acids. Germline V gene lookup returns CDR1 MNHEY and CDR2 SVGAGI. V lost 2 bases and J 5 bases, leaving 12 bases between the germline ends. CDR3 residues: CASSYDIRGTEAFF. Written as DNA, the CDR3 is TGTGCCAGCAGTTACGACATTCGGGGTACTGAAGCTTTCTTT.

This rearrangement joins TRBV30 to TRBJ1-6; D may be TRBD1 (5 bases). Looked up from germline, CDR1 is GTSNPN and CDR2 is SVGIG (reference sequence). V lost 2 bases to trimming and J lost 9 bases, with 14 bases between them. This CDR3 region has 14 residues. The CDR3 loop is CAWSTSLGVSPLHF. The CDR3 DNA follows: TGTGCCTGGAGTACTTCCTTGGGGGTTTCACCCCTCCACTTT.

The chain uses TRBV2 and TRBJ2-3, with D possibly being TRBD1 (6 bases). CDR1 and CDR2 from the germline V gene are SNHLY and FYNNEI. The CDR3 is 14 residues long. V was pared by 6 bases and J by 6 bases, with 16 bases between. The CDR3: CASRTGRRRDTQYF. The CDR3 DNA follows: TGTGCCAGCAGGACAGGTCGCCGTAGGGATACGCAGTATTTT.